The 9 T cell receptor beta chains listed next were all sequenced from one sample in a study of cytomegalovirus exposure and HLA in healthy donors. The PCR contained 60 Vbeta and 13 Jbeta primers. Some clones are missing from TCRdb's copy, which holds only in-frame ones; the method was immunoSEQ multiplex PCR. Of 90,000 to 150,000 clones listed, around 86% were seen once; the top ten hold less than 2.5%. Sequencing used PBMCs. Receptor source: a woman in her thirties or forties in good health and CMV-seronegative.

The rearrangement links TRBV15 to TRBJ1-2; 10 bases match TRBD1. Germline-derived CDR1 and CDR2 are LNHNV and YYDKDF (reference sequence). The CDR3 is 18 residues long. With V trimmed by 4 bases and J by 2 bases, 13 bases remained unmatched. The CDR3 loop reads CATSTKRGGTGVNYGYTF. The DNA of the CDR3 is TGTGCCACCAGCACCAAGAGGGGCGGGACAGGGGTCAACTATGGCTACACCTTC. The whole variable domain, remainder taken from reference TRBV15 and TRBJ1-2, is DAMVIQNPRYQVTQFGKPVTLSCSQTLNHNVMYWYQQKSSQAPKLLFHYYDKDFNNEADTPDNFQSRRPNTSFCFLDIRSPGLGDTAMYLCATSTKRGGTGVNYGYTFGSGTRLTVV.

This sequence joins TRBV6-4 and TRBJ1-2; 8 nucleotides agree with TRBD1. This CDR3 is 15 amino acids long. J was trimmed by 4 bases and V by 8 bases; bases with no gene match: 12. Germline CDR1 and CDR2: MRHNA and SNTAGT. CDR3 nucleotide sequence: TGTGCCAGCCCCAAGGTAGGACAGGGTCCCTATGGCTACACCTTC. As protein: CASPKVGQGPYGYTF.

The CDR3 protein is CASSNPGGSAYNEQFF. The CDR3 region has the DNA TGTGCCAGTAGTAACCCAGGGGGATCAGCGTACAATGAGCAGTTCTTC. The rearrangement uses TRBV19 and TRBJ2-1; 7 positions match TRBD1. This CDR3 spans 16 amino acids. Germline V gene sequence: CDR1 LNHDA, CDR2 SQIVND (reference sequence). J was trimmed by 4 bases and V by 4 bases; bases with no gene match: 10.

V usage is TRBV5-6 and J usage is TRBJ1-1, with D tentatively TRBD1 (5 bases). The CDR3 loop spans 14 amino acids. V dropped 3 bases and J dropped 2 bases, with 11 bases sitting between them. Looked up from germline, CDR1 is SGHDT and CDR2 is YYEEEE. The CDR3 is CASSSLDTNTEAFF. The CDR3 nucleotides read TGTGCCAGCAGCTCTCTGGACACAAACACTGAAGCTTTCTTT.

The sample holds one count of this clone. This chain connects TRBV20-1 to TRBJ1-1, with D perhaps TRBD1 (6 bases). Per germline, CDR1 DFQATT and CDR2 SNEGSKA (reference sequence). V dropped 2 bases and J dropped 10 bases, with 11 bases sitting between them. This CDR3 region has 11 residues. CDR3 nucleotide sequence: TGCAGTGCTAGATGGGGGCTGGTAGCTTTCTTT. Translation gives CSARWGLVAFF.

The rearrangement uses TRBV15 and TRBJ1-1, with D unclear. The length of the CDR3 is 16 residues. CDR1 is LNHNV, CDR2 YYDKDF, per germline (reference sequence). The ends were cut back, 0 bases at V and 5 bases at J, with 16 bases in the middle. CDR3 DNA sequence: TGTGCCACCAGCAGAGACAGAGGAGGGAGGAAAACTGAAGCTTTCTTT. Translating it yields CATSRDRGGRKTEAFF. The whole variable domain, filled in from reference TRBV15 and TRBJ1-1, reads DAMVIQNPRYQVTQFGKPVTLSCSQTLNHNVMYWYQQKSSQAPKLLFHYYDKDFNNEADTPDNFQSRRPNTSFCFLDIRSPGLGDTAMYLCATSRDRGGRKTEAFFGQGTRLTVV.

In this sample, this clone turned up once. The CDR3 bases are TGTGCCAGCAGCTTATCTGCAACGGACTATGGCTACACCTTC. As protein: CASSLSATDYGYTF. This chain joins TRBV11-2 and TRBJ1-2; D is undetermined. CDR1 SGHAT and CDR2 FQNNGV come from the germline V gene. This CDR3 has 14 amino acids. Trimming pared 2 bases from V and 3 bases from J, leaving 10 bases between.

This sequence joins TRBV11-3 and TRBJ2-1, with 7 bases that match TRBD1. The CDR3 consists of 15 residues. The V segment lost 1 base and the J segment 5 bases; nucleotides outside the gene matches: 5. The germline V gene encodes CDR1 SGHNT and CDR2 YENEEA. CDR3 amino acids: CASSLGGQLDNEQFF. The CDR3 DNA reads TGTGCCAGCAGCTTAGGGGGACAGCTGGACAATGAGCAGTTCTTC.

CDR3 nucleotide sequence: TGTGCCACCCATGGAAGTGTGGGCGGCTACACCTTC. It is translated as CATHGSVGGYTF. This sequence joins TRBV11-3 and TRBJ1-2; no clear D gene. The V end lost 10 bases, the J end lost 8 bases, and 17 bases lay between the germline ends. Germline V gives CDR1 SGHNT, CDR2 YENEEA. CDR3 size: 12 residues.